This entry is about one T cell receptor beta chain. Antigen: not known. The PCR had 60 Vbeta and 13 Jbeta primers. Assay: immunoSEQ multiplex PCR; the TCRdb copy retains only in-frame clones and omits some. The table has roughly 160,000 clones, 77% seen once. The data belong to a study of cytomegalovirus exposure and HLA in healthy donors. For the study at large: Within the Caucasian-associated ancestry cluster were under 85% of the approximately 390 genotyped donors.

Study-level findings and limits: Owing to their indistinguishability, certain V segments, notably TRBV6-2 and TRBV6-3, were excluded. TCR beta chains numbering more than 150 were designated cytomegalovirus-associated. Earlier analysis found most TCR beta V segments productive about 90% or about 30% of the time.

The V gene's germline CDR1 is SGDLS and CDR2 YYNGEE. The J segment lost 0 bases and the V segment lost 3 bases, leaving 12 bases of the junction unmatched. This CDR3 region has 19 residues. The sequencing input was PBMCs. The chain carries TRBV9 and TRBJ1-6, with TRBD1 identical over 7 bases. The TCR sequence derives from a woman in her 30s in good health and CMV-seronegative. CDR3 protein: CASSASPGTVSSYNSPLHF. The CDR3 coding sequence is TGTGCCAGCAGCGCGAGTCCCGGGACAGTGAGCTCCTATAATTCACCCCTCCACTTT. Full variable domain (rest looked up from reference TRBV9 and TRBJ1-6): DSGVTQTPKHLITATGQRVTLRCSPRSGDLSVYWYQQSLDQGLQFLIQYYNGEERAKGNILERFSAQQFPDLHSELNLSSLELGDSALYFCASSASPGTVSSYNSPLHFGNGTRLTVT.